These 20 T cell receptor beta chains were sequenced from one sample in a study of CD4 T cells in relation to SARS-CoV-2 and coronaviruses. Assay used: immunoSEQ multiplex PCR; TCRdb lists only in-frame clones, some missing. The data hold fewer than 35,000 clones, with roughly four fifths observed a single time. These receptors' antigens are unknown. The sequencing sample was made of memory CD4+ T cells from PBMCs, cultured in vitro. The source of these receptors is an adult with COVID-19.

The chain uses TRBV7-2 and TRBJ2-6; D is perhaps TRBD2 (5 bases). The germline V gene encodes CDR1 SGHTA and CDR2 FQGNSA. This CDR3 is built from 16 residues. The ends were cut back, 1 base at V and 1 base at J, with 8 bases in the middle. CDR3 sequence (DNA): TGTGCCAGCAGCTTAGGGGCGGGTTCTGGGGCCAACGTCCTGACTTTC. This gives the protein CASSLGAGSGANVLTF.

This clone appeared a few times. The chain combines TRBV5-6 with TRBJ2-2; weak D call: TRBD2 (7 bases). In germline, CDR1 is SGHDT, CDR2 YYEEEE. The V gene lost 1 base and the J gene lost 6 bases, with 10 bases spanning the gap. The CDR3 contains 14 residues. The CDR3 coding sequence is TGTGCCAGCAGCTTGAGAGGGGGGGCCGGGGAGCTGTTTTTT. This codes for CASSLRGGAGELFF.

V and J are TRBV4-1 and TRBJ2-7, with D uncertain. Germline CDR1 MGHRA, CDR2 YSYEKL. This CDR3 is 13 amino acids long. The V and J ends lost 4 bases and 7 bases respectively, with 14 bases between them. The CDR3 here is CASSRLRSEEQYF. Written as DNA, the CDR3 is TGCGCCAGCAGCCGCTTGCGGTCGGAAGAGCAGTACTTC.

This clone was recorded only once. The V and J genes are TRBV9 and TRBJ2-1; 9 positions match TRBD2. This CDR3 has 17 residues. The germline gives CDR1 SGDLS, CDR2 YYNGEE. V lost 3 bases and J lost 6; bases outside the gene matches: 13. CDR3 DNA: TGTGCCAGCAGCGCCGTGGGGGCGGGAGGGCCAGGCAATGAGCAGTTCTTC. Protein: CASSAVGAGGPGNEQFF.

This chain uses TRBV28 with TRBJ1-4, with D perhaps matching TRBD1 (5 bases). Germline V lookup: CDR1 MDHEN, CDR2 SYDVKM. The CDR3 runs 13 residues. V lost 5 bases, J lost 3 bases, and 7 bases lay in between. The CDR3 is CASSKTANEKLFF. As DNA, the CDR3 is TGTGCCAGCAGTAAGACAGCTAATGAAAAACTGTTTTTT.

This chain uses TRBV15 with TRBJ1-4; TRBD1 might be the D (6 bases). This CDR3 contains 16 residues. V gave up 0 bases and J gave up 5 bases, with 13 bases separating them. Germline V gene data show CDR1 as LNHNV and CDR2 as YYDKDF (reference sequence). The CDR3 DNA is TGTGCCACCAGCAGAGAGCAGGGGCGAGAGAATGAAAAACTGTTTTTT. This codes for CATSREQGRENEKLFF.

In its sample, this clone was seen a few times. This rearrangement joins TRBV18 to TRBJ1-6, with 7 nucleotides matching TRBD1. After removal of 3 bases from V and 5 bases from J, the junction contained 7 bases not matched to a gene. Germline-derived CDR1 and CDR2 are KGHSH and LQKENI. The CDR3 contains 16 residues. DNA of the CDR3: TGTGCCAGCTCACCGTTACAGGGGTCGAATAATTCACCCCTCCACTTT. This sequence encodes CASSPLQGSNNSPLHF.

The chain combines TRBV19 with TRBJ2-1; no reliable D call. The CDR3 consists of 14 residues. Germline V CDR1 and CDR2: LNHDA, SQIVND (reference sequence). V dropped 1 base and J dropped 2 bases, with 6 bases sitting between them. DNA of the CDR3: TGTGCCAGTAGTATAGCGAACACCTACAATGAGCAGTTCTTC. Amino acids: CASSIANTYNEQFF. Full variable domain (remainder filled in from reference TRBV19 and TRBJ2-1): DGGITQSPKYLFRKEGQNVTLSCEQNLNHDAMYWYRQDPGQGLRLIYYSQIVNDFQKGDIAEGYSVSREKKESFPLTVTSAQKNPTAFYLCASSIANTYNEQFFGPGTRLTVL.

The rearrangement joins TRBV5-6 to TRBJ1-2; TRBD1 matches at 9 bases. CDR3 length: 14 amino acids. V lost 4 bases to trimming and J lost 5 bases; unmatched junction nucleotides: 6. Germline CDR1 reads SGHDT; CDR2 reads YYEEEE. The CDR3 protein is CASSAGTGLYGYTF. In DNA form, the CDR3 reads TGTGCCAGCAGCGCCGGGACAGGGCTATATGGCTACACCTTC.

The J gene is TRBJ2-5, the V gene TRBV19; TRBD2 is a possible D gene (5 bases). V lost 2 bases to trimming and J lost 0 bases, with 13 bases between them. Germline V lookup: CDR1 LNHDA, CDR2 SQIVND (reference sequence). The CDR3 covers 16 residues. The CDR3 is CASSITTRGYQETQYF. The CDR3 region has the DNA TGTGCCAGTAGTATAACGACCCGAGGGTACCAAGAGACCCAGTACTTC.

This clone was counted once. The rearrangement joins TRBV5-4 to TRBJ2-6, with D possibly TRBD2 on 5 matching bases. The CDR3 is 18 residues long. V dropped 4 bases and J dropped 0 bases, with 17 bases sitting between them. Germline V gives CDR1 SGHNT, CDR2 YYREEE (reference sequence). The CDR3 sequence is CASSRPGSGFSGANVLTF. The CDR3 DNA follows: TGTGCCAGCAGCCGCCCTGGGAGCGGTTTCTCTGGGGCCAACGTCCTGACTTTC. Based on the CDR3 plus reference TRBV5-4 and TRBJ2-6, the full variable domain is ETGVTQSPTHLIKTRGQQVTLRCSSQSGHNTVSWYQQALGQGPQFIFQYYREEENGRGNFPPRFSGLQFPNYSSELNVNALELDDSALYLCASSRPGSGFSGANVLTFGAGSRLTVL.

CDR3 sequence (DNA): TGTGCCAGCAGCTTAGGGCAGGCAGATAATTCACCCCTCCACTTT. Encoded protein: CASSLGQADNSPLHF. The gene calls are TRBV7-2 and TRBJ1-6; D is unresolved. V lost 1 base, J lost 5 bases, and 9 bases lay in between. This CDR3 has 15 amino acids. Germline V gives CDR1 SGHTA, CDR2 FQGNSA.

This sequence joins TRBV7-2 and TRBJ2-3; 14 bases line up with TRBD2. Germline V gene sequence: CDR1 SGHTA, CDR2 FQGNSA. V lost 4 bases, J lost 1 base, and 10 bases stayed unmatched. The CDR3 runs 19 residues. The CDR3 region is CASSWDPGLAGVGTDTQYF. The CDR3 DNA follows: TGTGCCAGCAGCTGGGACCCGGGACTAGCGGGAGTTGGCACAGATACGCAGTATTTT.

The chain is built from TRBV7-6 and TRBJ1-1, with D possibly being TRBD1 (6 bases). Deletions cut 5 bases from V and 2 bases from J, with 15 bases between. There are 15 residues in the CDR3. From germline, CDR1 is SGHVS and CDR2 FNYEAQ. CDR3 DNA: TGTGCCAGCAGCCCCCCTGGGGGCCCAAACACTGAAGCTTTCTTT. Its protein product is CASSPPGGPNTEAFF.

This chain uses TRBV7-9 with TRBJ2-1; D gene ambiguous. CDR1 SEHNR and CDR2 FQNEAQ come from the germline V gene (reference sequence). The CDR3 is made up of 11 amino acids. Trimming stripped 5 bases from V and 5 bases from J, with 4 bases between. CDR3 in amino acids: CASSGNNEQFF. The CDR3 coding sequence is TGTGCCAGCAGCGGTAACAATGAGCAGTTCTTC.

V gene TRBV18 combines with J gene TRBJ2-7, with TRBD1 matching 9 bases. The CDR3 has 14 amino acids. Losses at the gene ends were 4 bases for V and 6 bases for J; bases not matched to a gene: 7. Germline values: CDR1 KGHSH, CDR2 LQKENI. CDR3 amino acids: CASSRGQGVAEQYF. For the CDR3, the DNA is TGTGCCAGCTCACGGGGACAGGGAGTGGCCGAGCAGTACTTC.

This sequence joins TRBV27 and TRBJ2-7; 7 bases line up with TRBD1. The germline gives CDR1 MNHEY, CDR2 SMNVEV (reference sequence). This CDR3 is 15 amino acids long. Trimming cost V 6 bases and J 2 bases; bases outside gene matches: 10. CDR3 residues: CASRPQGVPPYEQYF. The DNA of the CDR3 is TGTGCCAGCAGACCCCAGGGGGTTCCGCCCTACGAGCAGTACTTC.

This chain connects TRBV28 to TRBJ1-2; unclear D gene. Germline assignment: CDR1 MDHEN and CDR2 SYDVKM. The CDR3 has 19 residues. V was pared by 5 bases and J by 7 bases, with 32 bases between. CDR3 DNA: TGTGCCAGCAGTCCTCGGAGGGTTTCCCGATGGACGGAGTATCCTGGCTACACCTTC. Translating gives CASSPRRVSRWTEYPGYTF.

This chain joins TRBV6-2 or TRBV6-3 and TRBJ2-1; weak D call: TRBD2 (6 bases). V was clipped by 4 bases and J by 0 bases, with 10 bases between them. The CDR3 has 15 residues. Germline V gene lookup returns CDR1 MNHEY and CDR2 SVGEGT. CDR3 region: CASSFGGASYNEQFF. The CDR3 DNA reads as TGTGCCAGCAGTTTTGGAGGGGCCTCCTACAATGAGCAGTTCTTC.

The chain carries TRBV3-1 (or the pseudogene TRBV3-2) and TRBJ2-3; D unclear. The CDR3 totals 13 residues. The V gene's germline CDR1 is LGHDT and CDR2 YNNKEL (reference sequence). Trimming pared 3 bases from V and 6 bases from J, leaving 10 bases between. CDR3 sequence reads: CASSHGPADTQYF. CDR3 bases: TGTGCCAGCAGCCATGGGCCGGCCGATACGCAGTATTTT.